The 2 T cell receptor beta chains given below trace back to one sample, sequenced in a study of long-term antiretroviral therapy in people with HIV. The authors ran the immunoSEQ assay, v3.0, at survey level. Some clones are missing from TCRdb's copy, which holds only in-frame ones; the method was immunoSEQ multiplex PCR. Seen here are more than 30,000 clones, 80% to 90% observed once, and the top ten hold 7.9%. The sample was unsorted PBMCs, taken 0.4 years before starting antiretroviral therapy. These receptors were collected from a man aged 18 to 29 with HIV.

A note on this clone: The same CDR3 also results from other DNA sequences found in this sample. The chain employs TRBV4-1 and TRBJ2-3; D is unresolved. This CDR3 comprises 13 residues. The V gene lost 0 bases and the J gene lost 4 bases, with 5 bases spanning the gap. From germline, CDR1 is MGHRA and CDR2 YSYEKL. The CDR3 nucleotides read TGCGCCAGCAGCCAAGATATCGCAGATACGCAGTATTTT. It yields the protein CASSQDIADTQYF.

This chain links TRBV27 with TRBJ1-2; the D is unclear. Germline loops: CDR1 MNHEY, CDR2 SMNVEV (reference sequence). CDR3 size: 16 residues. V was pared by 0 bases and J by 4 bases, with 15 bases between. The CDR3, as DNA: TGTGCCAGCAGTTTATCGAAAAATTCGGACCTCTATGGCTACACCTTC. Encoded protein: CASSLSKNSDLYGYTF.